A single sample gave rise to the 8 T cell receptor beta chains below, sequenced in a study of identical twins. TCRdb passed the 5' RACE reads through MiXCR, listing each CDR3 protein once. The sample holds around 670,000 distinct CDR3 sequences, approximately 6.1% seen once. Material for sequencing was naive T cells sorted from blood. These TCRs come from a man younger than 30 in good health.

This clonotype was recorded many times. This chain uses TRBV5-6 with TRBJ2-1; 9 bases fit TRBD2. Germline CDR1 SGHDT, CDR2 YYEEEE. This CDR3 has 15 residues. Trimming cost V 2 bases and J 6 bases; bases outside gene matches: 6. The CDR3 is CASSFAGLATNEQFF. Written as DNA, the CDR3 is TGTGCCAGCAGCTTTGCCGGACTAGCGACCAATGAGCAGTTCTTC.

This clonotype was seen more than once but under ten times. This chain uses TRBV6-2 or TRBV6-3 with TRBJ2-5, with a tentative D call TRBD1 (5 bases). This CDR3 comprises 14 residues. Germline-derived CDR1 and CDR2 are MNHEY and SVGEGT. V shed 2 bases and J shed 4 bases, with 11 bases lying between them. CDR3: CASSYVDRRETQYF. Here the CDR3 DNA reads TGTGCCAGCAGTTACGTCGACAGACGAGAGACCCAGTACTTC.

This clonotype was recorded at least ten times. The chain employs TRBV6-2 or TRBV6-3 and TRBJ2-1; D is perhaps TRBD2 (5 bases). The CDR3 totals 16 residues. Trimming stripped 6 bases from V and 5 bases from J, with 20 bases between. CDR1 is MNHEY and CDR2 is SVGEGT in the germline V gene. The CDR3 DNA follows: TGTGCCAGCAGCTTAAAGGGTCCTAGGAGGCACAATGAGCAGTTCTTC. Protein product: CASSLKGPRRHNEQFF.

This clonotype was counted between two and nine times. The rearrangement uses TRBV3-1 and TRBJ1-4; D is unresolved. Germline assignment: CDR1 LGHDT and CDR2 YNNKEL (reference sequence). V shed 0 bases and J shed 0 bases, with 14 bases lying between them. The CDR3 is 18 amino acids. The CDR3 is CASSQDPQIYTTNEKLFF. The CDR3, as DNA: TGTGCCAGCAGCCAAGATCCGCAGATATACACAACTAATGAAAAACTGTTTTTT.

This clonotype was observed many times. CDR3 sequence reads: CASSLGSATNEKLFF. CDR3 coding DNA: TGCGCCAGCAGCCTGGGCTCGGCAACTAATGAAAAACTGTTTTTT. The chain joins TRBV5-1 to TRBJ1-4; D not resolved. The CDR3 extends over 15 amino acids. V lost 4 bases and J lost 0, with 10 bases in between. In germline, CDR1 is SGHRS, CDR2 YFSETQ. Based on the CDR3 plus reference TRBV5-1 and TRBJ1-4, the full variable domain is KAGVTQTPRYLIKTRGQQVTLSCSPISGHRSVSWYQQTPGQGLQFLFEYFSETQRNKGNFPGRFSGRQFSNSRSEMNVSTLELGDSALYLCASSLGSATNEKLFFGSGTQLSVL.

As regards this clonotype: The conserved phenylalanine or tryptophan normally closing the CDR3 is absent here, so this likely arose from a read error. The genes are TRBV28 and TRBJ2-5; possible D gene TRBD1, 6 bases. The CDR3 extends over 15 amino acids. Germline loops: CDR1 MDHEN, CDR2 SYDVKM. The V gene lost 7 bases and the J gene lost 0 bases, with 15 bases spanning the gap. The chain's CDR3 is CASKLPGDNQETQYL. The CDR3 region has the DNA TGTGCCAGCAAATTGCCAGGGGACAACCAAGAGACCCAGTACCTC.

This clonotype was seen more than once but under ten times. The rearrangement uses TRBV5-1 and TRBJ2-5; D is possibly TRBD2 (6 bases). The length of the CDR3 is 15 residues. Per germline, CDR1 SGHRS and CDR2 YFSETQ. The V end was cut by 0 bases, the J end by 1 base, with 10 bases between. The CDR3 DNA reads TGCGCCAGCAGCTTGGCGGGACTTTTCCAAGAGACCCAGTACTTC. This codes for CASSLAGLFQETQYF.

This clonotype occurred a few times. The chain combines TRBV30 with TRBJ1-1; D not certain. The germline V and J ends were trimmed by 5 bases and 6 bases, with 13 bases remaining between them. The CDR3 has 12 amino acids. CDR1 is GTSNPN, CDR2 SVGIG, per germline (reference sequence). In nucleotides, the CDR3 is TGTGCCTGGGGGTCCGCGCTCGCTGAAGCTTTCTTT. It translates to CAWGSALAEAFF.